The 15 T cell receptor beta chains below were found in one sample sequenced in a study of shared clonotypes between healthy human individuals. The repertoire was sequenced with immunoSEQ multiplex PCR; TCRdb's copy has only in-frame clones and lacks some. The table lists 2 million or so clones, approximately 94% of them singletons. Naive CD8 cells lacked CD45RO and underwent positive selection for CCR7, leaving out terminally differentiated effector memory CD45RA+ cells. Sequenced: naive CD8+ T cells sorted from blood. The receptors shown here come from a man aged 18-30 years in good health.

This clone has a single count. V gene TRBV5-1 combines with J gene TRBJ2-7; maybe TRBD1 (5 bases). The V end lost 0 bases, the J end lost 4 bases, and 11 bases lay between the germline ends. This CDR3 region has 14 residues. The germline gives CDR1 SGHRS, CDR2 YFSETQ. CDR3 in DNA: TGCGCCAGCAGCTTGGAGGGGCAGCTTTACGAGCAGTACTTC. Amino acid sequence: CASSLEGQLYEQYF.

As DNA, the CDR3 is TGTGCCAGCGTAATCCGTAGGGCCGACAATGAGCAGTTCTTC. This codes for CASVIRRADNEQFF. This chain links TRBV6-5 with TRBJ2-1; D ambiguous. The CDR3 covers 14 residues. Trimming removed 8 bases at V and 5 bases at J, with 16 bases between. From germline, CDR1 is MNHEY and CDR2 SVGAGI.

The chain is built from TRBV4-1 and TRBJ2-7, with D possibly being TRBD2 (5 bases). CDR3 length equals 15 residues. Germline lookup yields CDR1 MGHRA and CDR2 YSYEKL. V was shortened by 4 bases and J by 2 bases, with 15 bases between the two germline ends. The CDR3 loop is CASSPAGVGAYEQYF. The CDR3 DNA follows: TGCGCCAGCAGCCCAGCCGGAGTGGGAGCCTACGAGCAGTACTTC.

V and J are TRBV5-4 and TRBJ2-2; the D call may be TRBD1 or TRBD2 (5 bases each). The CDR3 is made up of 16 amino acids. CDR1 and CDR2 from the germline V gene are SGHNT and YYREEE (reference sequence). Trimming removed 4 bases at V and 0 bases at J, with 13 bases between. This CDR3 reads CASSPPGAPNTGELFF. CDR3 coding DNA: TGTGCCAGCAGCCCTCCCGGGGCCCCGAACACCGGGGAGCTGTTTTTT. Combining the CDR3 with reference TRBV5-4 and TRBJ2-2 gives the whole variable domain ETGVTQSPTHLIKTRGQQVTLRCSSQSGHNTVSWYQQALGQGPQFIFQYYREEENGRGNFPPRFSGLQFPNYSSELNVNALELDDSALYLCASSPPGAPNTGELFFGEGSRLTVL.

Comments on this clone: Different DNA sequences within this sample yield the same CDR3. V gene TRBV30 combines with J gene TRBJ1-1; unclear D gene. Between the trimmed V and J ends, which lost 3 bases and 5 bases, there was a span of 7 bases. Germline V gene data show CDR1 as GTSNPN and CDR2 as SVGIG (reference sequence). CDR3 size: 11 residues. CDR3 bases: TGTGCCTGGAGCCCCGGGACTGAAGCTTTCTTT. Amino acid sequence: CAWSPGTEAFF.

The V gene is TRBV27, the J gene TRBJ2-7, with TRBD1 as a possible D gene (8 bases). The CDR3 sequence is 15 residues long. Germline loops: CDR1 MNHEY, CDR2 SMNVEV (reference sequence). Trimming removed 5 bases at V and 0 bases at J, with 14 bases between. CDR3 amino acids: CASSPTGGDSYEQYF. DNA of the CDR3: TGTGCCAGCAGTCCAACAGGGGGGGACTCCTACGAGCAGTACTTC.

The genes are TRBV29-1 and TRBJ1-2; 10 positions match TRBD1. V lost 6 bases, J lost 8 bases, and 9 bases stayed unmatched. CDR1 and CDR2 (germline): SQVTM, ANQGSEA. The CDR3 is 13 amino acids. The DNA for the CDR3 is TGCAGCGTCGAAACCGGGACAGGGGAAGGCTACACCTTC. Residues: CSVETGTGEGYTF.

This chain connects TRBV27 to TRBJ1-2; D not certain. This CDR3 is built from 13 residues. CDR1 and CDR2 (germline): MNHEY, SMNVEV (reference sequence). The V and J ends lost 3 bases and 4 bases respectively, with 9 bases between them. The CDR3 DNA reads TGTGCCAGCAGTTTCGGGCGGACCTATGGCTACACCTTC. Translating it yields CASSFGRTYGYTF.

The gene calls are TRBV4-1 and TRBJ2-2; 7 bases map to TRBD1. Germline V gene data show CDR1 as MGHRA and CDR2 as YSYEKL. This CDR3 has 15 amino acids. After removal of 4 bases from V and 6 bases from J, the junction contained 8 bases not matched to a gene. CDR3 nucleotide sequence: TGCGCCAGCAGCCCGACAGAAACAGGGGCCGGGGAGCTGTTTTTT. This encodes CASSPTETGAGELFF.

The chain combines TRBV9 with TRBJ2-3; no clear D gene. V was clipped by 0 bases and J by 0 bases, with 5 bases between them. The germline V gene has CDR1 SGDLS and CDR2 YYNGEE. CDR3 size: 14 residues. The CDR3: CASSVEYSTDTQYF. The CDR3 nucleotides are TGTGCCAGCAGCGTAGAATATAGCACAGATACGCAGTATTTT.

The CDR3 coding sequence is TGTGCCAGCAGTCCCTCTTCGGGCAACTACGAGCAGTACTTC. Residues: CASSPSSGNYEQYF. The chain has TRBV27 and TRBJ2-7; D ambiguous. This CDR3 is 14 amino acids long. Trimming stripped 5 bases from V and 3 bases from J, with 14 bases between. CDR1 and CDR2 (germline): MNHEY, SMNVEV (reference sequence).

V is TRBV2 and J is TRBJ2-7; 8 bases agree with TRBD2. The V segment lost 3 bases and the J segment 6 bases; nucleotides outside the gene matches: 7. Germline V lookup: CDR1 SNHLY, CDR2 FYNNEI. The CDR3 sequence is 14 residues long. The CDR3 region has the DNA TGTGCCAGCAGTGACCCGGGAGGGCCCTCCGAGCAGTACTTC. Translating it yields CASSDPGGPSEQYF.

The gene calls are TRBV29-1 and TRBJ2-1, with 11 bases aligning to TRBD1. Germline values: CDR1 SQVTM, CDR2 ANQGSEA. V shed 5 bases, J shed 9 bases, and the junction held 9 bases outside the gene matches. This CDR3 is built from 14 residues. The CDR3 bases are TGCAGCGTTAATCTCCGGGACAGGGGGACTGAGCAGTTCTTC. Translation gives CSVNLRDRGTEQFF.

This sequence joins TRBV6-5 and TRBJ1-2; D uncertain. V was shortened by 5 bases and J by 5 bases, with 15 bases between the two germline ends. The V gene's germline CDR1 is MNHEY and CDR2 SVGAGI. This CDR3 is 14 amino acids long. DNA for the CDR3: TGTGCCAGCAGTCGCGACAAAGTTCCATATGGCTACACCTTC. The encoded protein is CASSRDKVPYGYTF.

The chain links TRBV19 to TRBJ2-7; the D gene is possibly TRBD2 (6 bases). Germline CDR1 and CDR2: LNHDA and SQIVND (reference sequence). This CDR3 is 14 amino acids long. With 7 bases removed from V and 0 bases from J, the gap between germline ends came to 13 bases. The CDR3 DNA follows: TGTGCCAGTACCCCGGGGGTGAGCTCCTACGAGCAGTACTTC. Translation gives CASTPGVSSYEQYF.